The text below deals with one T cell receptor beta chain. Its antigen remains unknown. The sample originates from a study of cytomegalovirus exposure and HLA in healthy donors. Across the whole study: Genotyping showed roughly 76% of hundreds of donors falling in the Caucasian-associated ancestry cluster.

Findings of the study overall: In a later analysis, V- and J-gene trimming of beta chains associated with a DCLRE1C missense variant, replicated independently. The likely explanation for a cluster of highly shared sequence variants was sequencing artifact. Previous analysis showed most TCR beta V segments were productive about 87% or about 30% of the time.

The PCR used 60 Vbeta and 13 Jbeta primers. Sequenced by immunoSEQ multiplex PCR; TCRdb stores in-frame clones only, minus some. The sample lists fewer than 200,000 clones, roughly 87% occurring once. Sample: PBMCs. The TCR comes from a man in his fifties in good health and CMV-seronegative.

CDR3 sequence (DNA): TGTGCCAGCTCACCGACAGGGTACCCCTACGAGCAGTACTTC. Amino acid sequence: CASSPTGYPYEQYF. This sequence joins TRBV18 and TRBJ2-7; TRBD1 matches at 7 bases. From germline, CDR1 is KGHSH and CDR2 LQKENI. The V gene end was trimmed by 3 bases and the J gene end by 2 bases; junction bases not matched to a gene: 4. This CDR3 comprises 14 residues. Drawing the rest from reference TRBV18 and TRBJ2-7, the complete variable domain is NAGVMQNPRHLVRRRGQEARLRCSPMKGHSHVYWYRQLPEEGLKFMVYLQKENIIDESGMPKERFSAEFPKEGPSILRIQQVVRGDSAAYFCASSPTGYPYEQYFGPGTRLTVT.